These T cell receptor beta chains were read from a single sample in a study of T cell responses to AZD1222 COVID-19 vaccine. Measured with immunoSEQ multiplex PCR; TCRdb has only the in-frame clones, and not every one. Of around 110,000 clones detected, roughly 84% appear once; the ten largest clones hold 7.5%. Sequenced material: peripheral blood, taken on day 0 of AZD1222 vaccination. Source of these receptors: an adult in good health. Both conserved end residues are part of each CDR3. The order of the fields is CDR3 DNA, CDR3 protein, J gene, clone size, V gene, D gene. D genes are given only for firm matches. Clone size is given for some rows only: seen once, a few or many times, or a class if the clone is expanded.

CDR3nt: TGTGCCAGCAGTCTATATACAGGGAATCAGCCCCAGCATTTT
CDR3aa: CASSLYTGNQPQHF
j_gene: TRBJ1-5
abundance: -
v_gene: TRBV27
d_gene: -

CDR3nt: TGTGCCAGCAGGACTAGCGGCACCGGGGAGCTGTTTTTT
CDR3aa: CASRTSGTGELFF
j_gene: TRBJ2-2
abundance: once
v_gene: TRBV27
d_gene: TRBD2

CDR3nt: TGTGCCAGCGGACAGGGGTGGGAAGCTTTCTTT
CDR3aa: CASGQGWEAFF
j_gene: TRBJ1-1
abundance: -
v_gene: TRBV27
d_gene: TRBD1

CDR3nt: TGTGCCAGCAGTTTCACAGGGGTAGGATCCTATAATTCACCCCTCCACTTT
CDR3aa: CASSFTGVGSYNSPLHF
j_gene: TRBJ1-6
abundance: -
v_gene: TRBV28
d_gene: TRBD1

CDR3nt: TGTGCCAGCAGCGGAGCGGGGATCACAGATACGCAGTATTTT
CDR3aa: CASSGAGITDTQYF
j_gene: TRBJ2-3
abundance: -
v_gene: TRBV5-6
d_gene: TRBD2

CDR3nt: TGTGCCAGCGGACCTAGGGGAAACACCATATATTTT
CDR3aa: CASGPRGNTIYF
j_gene: TRBJ1-3
abundance: once
v_gene: TRBV11-2
d_gene: -

CDR3nt: TGTGCCAGCAGCCAAGGTCCACGAGCAGAAGCGGACGAGCAGTACTTC
CDR3aa: CASSQGPRAEADEQYF
j_gene: TRBJ2-7
abundance: -
v_gene: TRBV4-2
d_gene: -

CDR3nt: TGTGCCAGCAGCTTTGACGGTAGCTCCTATAATTCACCCCTCCACTTT
CDR3aa: CASSFDGSSYNSPLHF
j_gene: TRBJ1-6
abundance: -
v_gene: TRBV5-4
d_gene: -

CDR3nt: TGTGCCAGCAGTTTTACGTCCCAGAAATACGAGCAGTACTTC
CDR3aa: CASSFTSQKYEQYF
j_gene: TRBJ2-7
abundance: -
v_gene: TRBV28
d_gene: -

CDR3nt: TGTGCCAGCAGCTTAGGGGGGACAGGGATAAATCAGCCCCAGCATTTT
CDR3aa: CASSLGGTGINQPQHF
j_gene: TRBJ1-5
abundance: -
v_gene: TRBV13
d_gene: TRBD1

CDR3nt: TGTGCCAGCAGTGTAAACTCCCTTCGCGGCTACACCTTC
CDR3aa: CASSVNSLRGYTF
j_gene: TRBJ1-2
abundance: -
v_gene: TRBV27
d_gene: -

CDR3nt: TGTGCCAGCAGAATCACCCTCACACAGAACACTGAAGCTTTCTTT
CDR3aa: CASRITLTQNTEAFF
j_gene: TRBJ1-1
abundance: -
v_gene: TRBV6-5
d_gene: -

CDR3nt: TGTGCCACCAGCCCTGGAACTGGGTCGGAAGTGGATGGCTACACCTTC
CDR3aa: CATSPGTGSEVDGYTF
j_gene: TRBJ1-2
abundance: -
v_gene: TRBV24-1
d_gene: -

CDR3nt: TGTGCCAGCAGCCGACAGGGGGACCACGAGCAGTACTTC
CDR3aa: CASSRQGDHEQYF
j_gene: TRBJ2-7
abundance: -
v_gene: TRBV7-8
d_gene: TRBD1

CDR3nt: TGTGCCAGTAGTATCCAGGCCCGGGACACTGGAAACACCATATATTTT
CDR3aa: CASSIQARDTGNTIYF
j_gene: TRBJ1-3
abundance: -
v_gene: TRBV19
d_gene: -

CDR3nt: TGTGCCAGCAGCCGACGCAGGGGACTAGCGGGGACCTACAATGAGCAGTTCTTC
CDR3aa: CASSRRRGLAGTYNEQFF
j_gene: TRBJ2-1
abundance: -
v_gene: TRBV6-6
d_gene: TRBD2

CDR3nt: TGTGCCAGTAGTATTTCCTCGGGGGGCTGGGAGCCCCAGCATTTT
CDR3aa: CASSISSGGWEPQHF
j_gene: TRBJ1-5
abundance: -
v_gene: TRBV19
d_gene: -

CDR3nt: TGTGCCAGCAGTTTCGGGGGAATCACCTACGAGCAGTACTTC
CDR3aa: CASSFGGITYEQYF
j_gene: TRBJ2-7
abundance: -
v_gene: TRBV28
d_gene: -

CDR3nt: TGTGCCAGCACCCCGGGAGTCCATAATTCACCCCTCCACTTT
CDR3aa: CASTPGVHNSPLHF
j_gene: TRBJ1-6
abundance: -
v_gene: TRBV6-5
d_gene: -

CDR3nt: TGCGCCAGCAGCCAAGATGGGGGACAGGGTAATTCACCCCTCCACTTT
CDR3aa: CASSQDGGQGNSPLHF
j_gene: TRBJ1-6
abundance: -
v_gene: TRBV4-1
d_gene: TRBD1

CDR3nt: TGTGCCAGCAGCCCCACGGGGATTGAAGCTTTCTTT
CDR3aa: CASSPTGIEAFF
j_gene: TRBJ1-1
abundance: -
v_gene: TRBV7-9
d_gene: -

CDR3nt: TGTGCCAGCAGCATTAGGGGAGATCAGCCCCAGCATTTT
CDR3aa: CASSIRGDQPQHF
j_gene: TRBJ1-5
abundance: few
v_gene: TRBV7-2
d_gene: -

CDR3nt: TGTGCCAGCAGACTAGGGGGGGTGGACGCCGGGGAGCTGTTTTTT
CDR3aa: CASRLGGVDAGELFF
j_gene: TRBJ2-2
abundance: -
v_gene: TRBV28
d_gene: -

CDR3nt: TGTGCCAGCAGTTCCGAGACAGATTTCTATGGCTACACCTTC
CDR3aa: CASSSETDFYGYTF
j_gene: TRBJ1-2
abundance: -
v_gene: TRBV28
d_gene: -

CDR3nt: TGTGCCAGCAGCGTAGGCATCTCTGGGGCCAACGTCCTGACTTTC
CDR3aa: CASSVGISGANVLTF
j_gene: TRBJ2-6
abundance: -
v_gene: TRBV9
d_gene: -

CDR3nt: TGTGCCACCAGGAACACAGGGACCGGGGAGCTGTTTTTT
CDR3aa: CATRNTGTGELFF
j_gene: TRBJ2-2
abundance: -
v_gene: TRBV24-1
d_gene: -

CDR3nt: TGTGCCAGCACCCAGCACCAGCCCCAGCATTTT
CDR3aa: CASTQHQPQHF
j_gene: TRBJ1-5
abundance: -
v_gene: TRBV5-8
d_gene: -

CDR3nt: TGTGCCAGCAGCAAAGCGCAGGGACAGAATTCACCCCTCCACTTT
CDR3aa: CASSKAQGQNSPLHF
j_gene: TRBJ1-6
abundance: -
v_gene: TRBV21-1
d_gene: -

CDR3nt: TGTGCCAGCAGCCCCGGACAGGAAAATCAAGCTTTCTTT
CDR3aa: CASSPGQENQAFF
j_gene: TRBJ1-1
abundance: -
v_gene: TRBV7-3
d_gene: TRBD1

CDR3nt: TGTGCCAGCAGCACTTGGACTAGCGGAGGCTCCTACGAGCAGTACTTC
CDR3aa: CASSTWTSGGSYEQYF
j_gene: TRBJ2-7
abundance: -
v_gene: TRBV13
d_gene: TRBD2

CDR3nt: TGTGCCAGCAGGGGCCTCCTTGGTGCCGACTCCTACGAGCAGTACTTC
CDR3aa: CASRGLLGADSYEQYF
j_gene: TRBJ2-7
abundance: -
v_gene: TRBV2
d_gene: -

CDR3nt: TGTGCCAGCAGTTACTCTAGCGGGGGGTACGAGCAGTACTTC
CDR3aa: CASSYSSGGYEQYF
j_gene: TRBJ2-7
abundance: -
v_gene: TRBV6-5
d_gene: TRBD2

CDR3nt: TGCGCCAGCAGCCAAGGGCCAAGCACAGATACGCAGTATTTT
CDR3aa: CASSQGPSTDTQYF
j_gene: TRBJ2-3
abundance: -
v_gene: TRBV4-1
d_gene: -

CDR3nt: TGTGCCAGCACCCGGGACACCCGCAGCTACACCTTC
CDR3aa: CASTRDTRSYTF
j_gene: TRBJ1-2
abundance: many
v_gene: TRBV28
d_gene: -

CDR3nt: TGTGCCAGCAGTTACTCGAGTACCGGGGAGCTGTTTTTT
CDR3aa: CASSYSSTGELFF
j_gene: TRBJ2-2
abundance: -
v_gene: TRBV6-5
d_gene: -